This passage covers 5 T cell receptor beta chains from one sample sequenced in a study of CD8 T cells in ankylosing spondylitis. TCRdb fed the 5' RACE reads into MiXCR, producing one record per CDR3 protein. Here the sample spans approximately 30,000 distinct CDR3 sequences, over 6.5% being singletons. The source material was blood. These receptors were taken from a male donor with ankylosing spondylitis or in good health (not recorded which).

This clonotype was found a few times. The chain couples TRBV3-1 to TRBJ2-2, with D unresolved. Trimming stripped 7 bases from V and 0 bases from J, with 12 bases between. The CDR3 sequence is 15 residues long. Germline loops: CDR1 LGHDT, CDR2 YNNKEL (reference sequence). The CDR3 DNA sequence: TGTGCCAGCACCAAACGACACACGAACACCGGGGAGCTGTTTTTT. It codes for CASTKRHTNTGELFF.

This clonotype was observed a few times. The chain uses TRBV6-5 and TRBJ2-2, with 8 nucleotides matching TRBD1. The CDR3 is 15 amino acids. The germline V gene has CDR1 MNHEY and CDR2 SVGAGI. The junction had 10 bases not matched to a gene; V was cut back by 8 bases and J by 5 bases. The CDR3 here is CASQGARGFTGELFF. DNA for the CDR3: TGTGCCAGCCAGGGGGCGCGGGGATTTACCGGGGAGCTGTTTTTT.

A few counts support this clonotype. The CDR3 here is CASSQRDPANTGELFF. As DNA, the CDR3 is TGCGCCAGCAGCCAAAGGGACCCCGCGAACACCGGGGAGCTGTTTTTT. The rearrangement joins TRBV5-1 to TRBJ2-2; D is tentatively TRBD1 or TRBD2 (5 bases each). This CDR3 contains 16 residues. V was clipped by 4 bases and J by 0 bases, with 13 bases between them. Germline lookup yields CDR1 SGHRS and CDR2 YFSETQ.

The chain recombines TRBV7-6 with TRBJ2-3, with D possibly matching TRBD1 (5 bases). The CDR3 spans 17 residues. Germline V gene lookup returns CDR1 SGHVS and CDR2 FNYEAQ. The germline V and J ends were trimmed by 5 bases and 0 bases, with 18 bases remaining between them. CDR3 nucleotide sequence: TGTGCCAGCAGCCAGGGTCAGTCAGGCTCTAGCACAGATACGCAGTATTTT. It codes for CASSQGQSGSSTDTQYF.

This clonotype was detected many times. J is TRBJ2-1 and V is TRBV7-9; 9 nucleotides match TRBD1. Germline trimming cut 1 base from V and 5 bases from J; bases unmatched to any gene: 3. The CDR3 is made up of 15 amino acids. Germline-derived CDR1 and CDR2 are SEHNR and FQNEAQ (reference sequence). CDR3 sequence reads: CASSLGGQGHNEQFF. The CDR3 DNA reads TGTGCCAGCAGCTTAGGGGGACAGGGTCACAATGAGCAGTTCTTC.